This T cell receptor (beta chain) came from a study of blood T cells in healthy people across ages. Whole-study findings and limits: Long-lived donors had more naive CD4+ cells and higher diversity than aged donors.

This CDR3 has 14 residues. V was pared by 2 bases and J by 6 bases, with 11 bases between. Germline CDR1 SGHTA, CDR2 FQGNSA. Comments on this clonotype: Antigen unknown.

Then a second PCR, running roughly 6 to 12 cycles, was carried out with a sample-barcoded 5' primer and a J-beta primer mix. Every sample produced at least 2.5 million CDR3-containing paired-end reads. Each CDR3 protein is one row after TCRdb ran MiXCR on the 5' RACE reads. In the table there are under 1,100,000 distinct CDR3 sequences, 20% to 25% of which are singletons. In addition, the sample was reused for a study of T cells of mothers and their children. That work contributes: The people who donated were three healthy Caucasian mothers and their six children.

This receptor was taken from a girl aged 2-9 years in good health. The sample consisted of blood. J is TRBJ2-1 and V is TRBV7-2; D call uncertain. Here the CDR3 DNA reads TGTGCCAGCAGCTTACCTGCCGGGCGCAATGAGCAGTTCTTC. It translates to CASSLPAGRNEQFF.